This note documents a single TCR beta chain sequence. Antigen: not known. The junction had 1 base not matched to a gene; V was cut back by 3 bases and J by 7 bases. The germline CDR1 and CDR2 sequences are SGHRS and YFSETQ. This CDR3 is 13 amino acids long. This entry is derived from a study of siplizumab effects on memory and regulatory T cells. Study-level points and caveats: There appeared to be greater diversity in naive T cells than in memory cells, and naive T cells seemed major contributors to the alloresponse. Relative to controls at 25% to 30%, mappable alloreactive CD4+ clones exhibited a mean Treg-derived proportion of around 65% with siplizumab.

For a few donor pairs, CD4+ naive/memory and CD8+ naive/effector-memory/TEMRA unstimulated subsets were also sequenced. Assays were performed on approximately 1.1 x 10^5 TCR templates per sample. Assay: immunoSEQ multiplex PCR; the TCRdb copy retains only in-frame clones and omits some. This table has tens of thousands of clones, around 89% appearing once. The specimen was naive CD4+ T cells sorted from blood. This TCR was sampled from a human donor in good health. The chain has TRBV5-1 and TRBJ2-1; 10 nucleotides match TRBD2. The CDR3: CASSWGLANEQFF. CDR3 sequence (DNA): TGCGCCAGCAGCTGGGGACTAGCGAATGAGCAGTTCTTC.